This T cell receptor beta chain appears in the sequencing data of a study of blood T cell repertoires in COVID-19. Profiled with immunoSEQ multiplex PCR; TCRdb holds only in-frame clones, not every one. Among about 210,000 clones listed, 89% were seen once. The germline V gene encodes CDR1 LGHDT and CDR2 YNNKEL (reference sequence). This CDR3 has 13 amino acids. Trimming removed 5 bases from V and 8 bases from J; junction bases left unmatched: 6. This TCR was sampled from a woman aged 40 to 50 with acute or convalescent COVID-19. Sequenced sample: peripheral blood. This chain connects TRBV3-1 (or the pseudogene TRBV3-2) to TRBJ1-2; 9 nucleotides align to TRBD1. CDR3 nucleotide sequence: TGTGCCAGCAGCACTGACAGGGGGGGCGGCTACACCTTC. Translation: CASSTDRGGGYTF.